This T cell receptor (beta chain) was documented in a study of shared clonotypes between healthy human individuals. At the level of the study: CD4 naive cells filled three plates per donor, CD4 memory three, CD8 naive two and CD8 memory one.

CD4+ cells were split into CD45RA+ naive and CD45RA-negative memory subsets. The data were produced by immunoSEQ multiplex PCR, yet TCRdb's version contains in-frame clones alone and is incomplete. Of a few million clones listed, 90% to 95% were seen once; the top ten hold 0.39%. The germline CDR1 and CDR2 sequences are SGHDN and FVKESK. This CDR3 is 17 amino acids long. Trimming cost V 2 bases and J 0 bases; bases outside gene matches: 7. Specimen: naive CD4+ T cells from PBMCs. Stated subset: CD45RA+ positively selected. This receptor was taken from a man younger than 35 in good health. Some clones in this sample may be carry-over from other donors' samples. V is TRBV14 and J is TRBJ1-1, with TRBD1 identical over 9 bases. CDR3 DNA: TGTGCCAGCAGCCAAACTCCGGGACAGGGTATGAACACTGAAGCTTTCTTT. Translated: CASSQTPGQGMNTEAFF.